This TCR beta chain derives from a study of T cells in Graves' hyperthyroidism and ophthalmopathy. Findings and caveats of the study: In blood, most of the thyroid clonotypes expanded above 0.001 were also present. Before onset, ophthalmopathy was predicted by the model a median approximately 6.7 months earlier. Separation of ophthalmopathy from stable hyperthyroidism was achieved by a 13 V-J model.

This clonotype occurred a few times. Its specificity is not known. RNA transcripts were the template for amplifying TCR beta CDR3 regions. TCR CDR3 regions were first amplified by RT-PCR with HTBI primers. TCRdb re-called the multiplex PCR reads through MiXCR, storing one row per CDR3 protein. The sample records about 530,000 distinct CDR3 sequences, roughly 17% being singletons. V dropped 0 bases and J dropped 0; count of bases not matched to a gene: 2. The germline CDR1 and CDR2 sequences are SGHRS and YFSETQ. The CDR3 sequence is 16 residues long. The TCR sequence derives from a woman aged 18-35 years with Graves' ophthalmopathy. Sequencing was carried out using blood. The chain has TRBV5-1 and TRBJ1-1, with 10 bases matching TRBD1. The CDR3 DNA reads as TGCGCCAGCAGCTTGGGGGACAGGGGTTTGAACACTGAAGCTTTCTTT. Its protein product is CASSLGDRGLNTEAFF.